The clone carrying this T cell receptor beta chain has a count of ten or more. What it binds is unknown. The data derive from a study of CD8 T cells in ankylosing spondylitis. The study, taken as a whole, reports: Made up of about eight highly homologous variants, a TCR beta motif appeared characteristic of ankylosing spondylitis blood.

CDR1 is SGDLS and CDR2 is YYNGEE in the germline V gene. This CDR3 has 15 residues. With V trimmed by 5 bases and J by 7 bases, 11 bases remained unmatched. TCRdb recomputed calls from the 5' RACE reads with MiXCR, one row per CDR3 protein. Of some 220,000 distinct CDR3 sequences listed, about 6.7% were seen once; the top ten hold 13% to 15%. The chain couples TRBV9 to TRBJ2-1; 8 bases align to TRBD2. The sequenced material came from blood, either unsorted or a sorted T cell fraction (not recorded which). The receptor was isolated from a male donor with ankylosing spondylitis. The CDR3 DNA follows: TGTGCCAGCAGTGGGAGCGGGGGACCCGTGAATGAGCAGTTCTTC. This translates into CASSGSGGPVNEQFF. The full variable domain, its missing parts supplied by reference TRBV9 and TRBJ2-1, is DSGVTQTPKHLITATGQRVTLRCSPRSGDLSVYWYQQSLDQGLQFLIQYYNGEERAKGNILERFSAQQFPDLHSELNLSSLELGDSALYFCASSGSGGPVNEQFFGPGTRLTVL.